These T cell receptor beta chains were read from a single sample in a study of blood T cell repertoires in COVID-19. Profiled with immunoSEQ multiplex PCR; TCRdb holds only in-frame clones, not every one. The sample includes 100,000 or so clones, 85% to 90% of them seen just once. The sequencing sample was made of peripheral blood. Every receptor here comes from a human donor with acute or convalescent COVID-19. The donor label of this sample is uncertain. CDR3s include the opening cysteine and the closing phenylalanine or tryptophan. Fields, in order: D gene, J gene, clone size, V gene, CDR3 DNA, CDR3 protein. D genes are given only for firm matches. The listing skips clone size in some rows; elsewhere it reads once, few, many or a size class.

TRBD1 TRBJ1-2 - TRBV29-1 TGCAGCGTTGTTGAGTTTGACAGGGGGTATGGCTACACCTTC CSVVEFDRGYGYTF
- TRBJ1-2 - TRBV7-8 TGTGCCAGCAGCTTAGTGGCACAGTTTAGCTATGGCTACACCTTC CASSLVAQFSYGYTF
- TRBJ1-5 - TRBV5-8 TGTGCCAGCAGCTTTTCTTCCCATCAGCCCCAGCATTTT CASSFSSHQPQHF
- TRBJ2-7 - TRBV7-9 TGTGCCAGCAGCTCCCGAGACTACGAGCAGTACTTC CASSSRDYEQYF
- TRBJ2-2 - TRBV6-5 TGTGCCAGCAGTTACTCGTCGGCAGGGTCCGGGGAGCTGTTTTTT CASSYSSAGSGELFF
TRBD2 TRBJ2-5 - TRBV9 TGTGCCAGCAGCTGGGGACTAGCGGGAGACGAGACCCAGTACTTC CASSWGLAGDETQYF
TRBD1 TRBJ2-5 - TRBV7-3 TGTGCCAGCAGCCCCGCAGGACAGGGAAGGGAGACCCAGTACTTC CASSPAGQGRETQYF
- TRBJ1-4 - TRBV19 TGTGCCAGCTCATCTACCGGGGGGGCGTATGAAAAACTGTTTTTT CASSSTGGAYEKLFF
- TRBJ2-1 - TRBV30 TGTGCCTGGAGTGTAGCAAGCGGGTTCTACAATGAGCAGTTCTTC CAWSVASGFYNEQFF
- TRBJ1-6 - TRBV6-6 TGTGCCAGCAGCACAGGGTATTCACCCCTCCACTTT CASSTGYSPLHF
- TRBJ1-1 - TRBV10-3 TGTGCCATCAGGAACGAACAAGGAGACACTGAAGCTTTCTTT CAIRNEQGDTEAFF
- TRBJ2-5 - TRBV2 TGTGCCAGCAGCACCGGGACAGAAGCGGGGACCCAGTACTTC CASSTGTEAGTQYF
- TRBJ2-2 - TRBV9 TGTGCCAGCAGCGTAGGATTAGGGAGCTCGAACCCCGGGGAGCTGTTTTTT CASSVGLGSSNPGELFF
- TRBJ1-1 - TRBV5-1 TGCGCCAGCAGCTTGAAATTGTCGGGAGAAGCTTTCTTT CASSLKLSGEAFF
- TRBJ1-1 - TRBV5-1 TGCGCCAGCAGCTTGGGACAGATCACTGAAGCTTTCTTT CASSLGQITEAFF
- TRBJ1-6 - TRBV5-6 TGTGCCAGCAGCCTCATGACACCGGCGAATTCACCCCTCCACTTT CASSLMTPANSPLHF
- TRBJ1-6 - TRBV27 TGTGCCAGCAGTTCATTCCCAGGGTCAGGTTCACCCCTCCACTTT CASSSFPGSGSPLHF
TRBD1 TRBJ2-3 - TRBV14 TGTGCCAGCAGGGACAGGGGGCCCACAGATACGCAGTATTTT CASRDRGPTDTQYF
TRBD2 TRBJ2-7 once TRBV9 TGTGCCAGCAGCGCGGGGGGGACTAGCGTCTACGAGCAGTACTTC CASSAGGTSVYEQYF
TRBD1 TRBJ1-5 - TRBV7-2 TGTGCCAGCAGCTTCGACAGGGATCAGCCCCAGCATTTT CASSFDRDQPQHF
- TRBJ2-1 - TRBV15 TGTGCCACCAGTGGAAGGGGGATAAGCTCCTACAATGAGCAGTTCTTC CATSGRGISSYNEQFF
TRBD2 TRBJ2-7 once TRBV7-9 TGTGCCAGCAGCTTTGGACTAGGGGACTACGAGCAGTACTTC CASSFGLGDYEQYF
- TRBJ2-3 - TRBV7-2 TGTGCCAGCATCGGGGGGCTGGGGACAGATACGCAGTATTTT CASIGGLGTDTQYF
- TRBJ1-1 - TRBV18 TGTGCCAGCTCACCGATCGGGACGGTAGGGGGGAACACTGAAGCTTTCTTT CASSPIGTVGGNTEAFF
TRBD1 TRBJ1-2 - TRBV13 TGTGCCAGCAGCTCGACTTCGGACAGGGTTGACTATGGCTACACCTTC CASSSTSDRVDYGYTF
- TRBJ1-3 - TRBV11-2 TGTGCCAGCAGTTATATCTTAGGGGCTTCTGGAAACACCATATATTTT CASSYILGASGNTIYF
- TRBJ2-7 few TRBV2 TGTGCCACAGCCCCGACAGGCTCCTACGAGCAGTACTTC CATAPTGSYEQYF
TRBD1 TRBJ2-5 - TRBV3-1/TRBV3-2 TGTGCCAGCAGCCAAGAGGGACAGGGCCAAGAGACCCAGTACTTC CASSQEGQGQETQYF
- TRBJ1-4 - TRBV10-3 TGTGCCATCAGCAGACAGGCTGGGAATGAAAAACTGTTTTTT CAISRQAGNEKLFF
TRBD1 TRBJ1-1 - TRBV12-5 TGTGCTAGTGGCCCTGGGACAGCTTACACTGAAGCTTTCTTT CASGPGTAYTEAFF
- TRBJ1-1 - TRBV28 TGTGCCAGCAGTTTAACTCACCGTGAAGCTTTCTTT CASSLTHREAFF
TRBD2 TRBJ2-1 - TRBV3-1/TRBV3-2 TGTGCCAGCAGCCCGCGGACTAGCGGGGGGGGCGGGGAGCAGTTCTTC CASSPRTSGGGGEQFF
- TRBJ2-4 once TRBV7-2 TGTGCCAGCAGCTTCGGGGGAAACCCCCTCAAAAACATTCAGTACTTC CASSFGGNPLKNIQYF
TRBD2 TRBJ2-1 - TRBV5-1 TGCGCCAGCAGCCCTGGGACTAGTTCAATTGAGCAGTTCTTC CASSPGTSSIEQFF
- TRBJ1-2 - TRBV3-1/TRBV3-2 TGTGCCAGCAGCCCTGCTTTCATCTCGGGGAATGGCTACACCTTC CASSPAFISGNGYTF
- TRBJ1-1 - TRBV9 TGTGCCAGCAGCTTTCTTCCCCAGGGGTCCACTGAAGCTTTCTTT CASSFLPQGSTEAFF
- TRBJ1-1 - TRBV7-9 TGTGCCAGCAGCTTCCCCAGGGGAAGCTTGAACACTGAAGCTTTCTTT CASSFPRGSLNTEAFF
TRBD1 TRBJ2-1 - TRBV15 TGTGCCACCAGCAGTCCGGAACAGGGGTTCTACAATGAGCAGTTCTTC CATSSPEQGFYNEQFF
TRBD1 TRBJ1-2 once TRBV27 TGTGCCAGCAGTGGGACAGGGGGCTGGAGCTATGGCTACACCTTC CASSGTGGWSYGYTF
- TRBJ1-2 - TRBV27 TGTGCCAGCAGTTTAAGCCCAGGGAAGGGGTGGAGCTATGGCTACACCTTC CASSLSPGKGWSYGYTF
TRBD1 TRBJ1-5 - TRBV27 TGTGCCAGCAGTTTCTGGGGGACAGGGGATCAGCCCCAGCATTTT CASSFWGTGDQPQHF
- TRBJ1-1 - TRBV29-1 TGCAGCGTTGCCCCCCCTCCAGGGAACCATGAAGCTTTCTTT CSVAPPPGNHEAFF
TRBD1 TRBJ2-2 - TRBV24-1 TGTGCCACCAGTCGGGGGAAAGGACAGGGGGCCTCCGGGGAGCTGTTTTTT CATSRGKGQGASGELFF
- TRBJ2-3 - TRBV6-4 TGTGCCAGCGCAGAACACAGCACAGATACGCAGTATTTT CASAEHSTDTQYF
- TRBJ2-7 few TRBV21-1 TGTGCCAGCAGAGAGCCGGGACAGGGGGTTTCGCTACTGTGGGAGCAGTACTTC CASREPGQGVSLLWEQYF
TRBD1 TRBJ1-2 - TRBV6-2/TRBV6-3 TGTGCCAGCAGTTATGACAGGGGATTTGGCTACACCTTC CASSYDRGFGYTF
TRBD2 TRBJ2-5 - TRBV28 TGTGCCAGCAGTCTCCAGGGACTAGCGGGGGGGCAGAAGACCCAGTACTTC CASSLQGLAGGQKTQYF
- TRBJ2-7 - TRBV10-3 TGTGCCATCAGTGAGGCGACTGGTACTTACGAGCAGTACTTC CAISEATGTYEQYF